One sample yielded the 25 T cell receptor beta chains listed below, sequenced in a study of cytomegalovirus exposure and HLA in healthy donors. 13 Jbeta primers and 60 Vbeta primers were used for the PCR. Generated by immunoSEQ multiplex PCR, the TCRdb table keeps only in-frame clones and is missing some. The sample includes some 110,000 clones. The material sequenced was PBMCs. The receptors come from a man aged 25-45 years in good health and CMV-seronegative.

The CDR3 coding sequence is TGTGCCAGCAGCCGACAGGGGGATAACGCTGAAGCTTTCTTT. Residues: CASSRQGDNAEAFF. The V call is TRBV5-4, the J call TRBJ1-1, with 9 bases that match TRBD1. The CDR3 consists of 14 residues. V lost 4 bases, J lost 6 bases, and 7 bases stayed unmatched. Germline V gene lookup returns CDR1 SGHNT and CDR2 YYREEE (reference sequence).

This chain uses TRBV19 with TRBJ2-4; possible D gene TRBD1, 5 bases. The CDR3 spans 13 residues. Trimming shortened V by 5 bases and J by 5 bases, and 10 bases separated the two germline ends. Germline values: CDR1 LNHDA, CDR2 SQIVND (reference sequence). CDR3 in DNA: TGTGCCAGTAGTCGAGGACACGAAAACATTCAGTACTTC. The encoded protein is CASSRGHENIQYF. Full variable domain (rest looked up from reference TRBV19 and TRBJ2-4): DGGITQSPKYLFRKEGQNVTLSCEQNLNHDAMYWYRQDPGQGLRLIYYSQIVNDFQKGDIAEGYSVSREKKESFPLTVTSAQKNPTAFYLCASSRGHENIQYFGAGTRLSVL.

The chain employs TRBV5-6 and TRBJ1-6; 7 bases are shared with TRBD1. Germline V lookup: CDR1 SGHDT, CDR2 YYEEEE. V lost 2 bases to trimming and J lost 7 bases; unmatched junction nucleotides: 6. CDR3 length: 15 residues. CDR3 loop: CASSFTTGRNSPLHF. The CDR3 region has the DNA TGTGCCAGCAGCTTTACGACAGGGCGGAATTCACCCCTCCACTTT. Full variable domain (remainder filled in from reference TRBV5-6 and TRBJ1-6): DAGVTQSPTHLIKTRGQQVTLRCSPKSGHDTVSWYQQALGQGPQFIFQYYEEEERQRGNFPDRFSGHQFPNYSSELNVNALLLGDSALYLCASSFTTGRNSPLHFGNGTRLTVT.

The V call is TRBV4-3, the J call TRBJ2-7; TRBD1 aligns across 9 bases. Germline assignment: CDR1 LGHNA and CDR2 YSLEER. The trim removed 0 bases at V and 3 bases at J, leaving 6 bases unmatched. The CDR3 length is 16 residues. The CDR3 region has the DNA TGCGCCAGCAGCCAAGAGACAGGGGGTACGTACTACGAGCAGTACTTC. Its translation is CASSQETGGTYYEQYF.

The V and J genes are TRBV19 and TRBJ2-6, with unresolved D. In germline, CDR1 is LNHDA, CDR2 SQIVND (reference sequence). The CDR3 length is 14 residues. V dropped 5 bases and J dropped 3 bases, with 8 bases sitting between them. This CDR3 is CASSSTGGANVLTF. The CDR3 DNA is TGTGCCAGTAGTTCTACTGGTGGGGCCAACGTCCTGACTTTC.

V gene TRBV29-1 combines with J gene TRBJ1-1, with TRBD1 identical over 7 bases. The V gene end was trimmed by 4 bases and the J gene end by 1 base; junction bases not matched to a gene: 6. The CDR3 sequence is 14 residues long. Germline-derived CDR1 and CDR2 are SQVTM and ANQGSEA. The CDR3 here is CSVALGTENTEAFF. CDR3 DNA sequence: TGCAGCGTTGCTTTGGGGACAGAGAACACTGAAGCTTTCTTT.

V and J are TRBV9 and TRBJ2-5, with TRBD2 as a possible D gene (5 bases). The V gene's germline CDR1 is SGDLS and CDR2 YYNGEE. V lost 2 bases and J lost 1, with 18 bases in between. CDR3 length equals 17 residues. DNA of the CDR3: TGTGCCAGCAGCGTCGATGCCCCCGGCGGGCCCCAAGAGACCCAGTACTTC. Its protein product is CASSVDAPGGPQETQYF. Using reference TRBV9 and TRBJ2-5 for the parts outside the CDR3, the full variable domain is DSGVTQTPKHLITATGQRVTLRCSPRSGDLSVYWYQQSLDQGLQFLIQYYNGEERAKGNILERFSAQQFPDLHSELNLSSLELGDSALYFCASSVDAPGGPQETQYFGPGTRLLVL.

The chain combines TRBV10-3 with TRBJ1-3; TRBD1 matches at 7 bases. V shed 5 bases, J shed 9 bases, and the junction held 4 bases outside the gene matches. The CDR3 sequence is 12 residues long. Germline CDR1 ENHRY, CDR2 SYGVKD. In DNA form, the CDR3 reads TGTGCCATCAGTCCACAGGGGAGCACCATATATTTT. Translation gives CAISPQGSTIYF.

The gene calls are TRBV5-4 and TRBJ1-1; D gene uncertain. Trimming pared 4 bases from V and 4 bases from J, leaving 8 bases between. The CDR3 is 12 residues long. In germline, CDR1 is SGHNT, CDR2 YYREEE (reference sequence). The CDR3 region is CASSLYSTEAFF. In nucleotides, the CDR3 is TGTGCCAGCAGCCTATACAGCACTGAAGCTTTCTTT.

The chain uses TRBV5-1 and TRBJ1-6, with a possible D match to TRBD1 (6 bases). V lost 1 base to trimming and J lost 7 bases, with 9 bases between them. This CDR3 is built from 14 residues. Germline V gene sequence: CDR1 SGHRS, CDR2 YFSETQ. The CDR3 sequence: CASSLQDRNSPLHF. For the CDR3, the DNA is TGCGCCAGCAGCTTGCAAGACAGGAATTCACCCCTCCACTTT. Looking up the rest from reference TRBV5-1 and TRBJ1-6 gives the full variable domain: KAGVTQTPRYLIKTRGQQVTLSCSPISGHRSVSWYQQTPGQGLQFLFEYFSETQRNKGNFPGRFSGRQFSNSRSEMNVSTLELGDSALYLCASSLQDRNSPLHFGNGTRLTVT.

This chain joins TRBV9 and TRBJ1-5; TRBD1 might be the D (5 bases). This CDR3 has 15 residues. V lost 0 bases to trimming and J lost 4 bases, with 11 bases between them. Per the germline V gene, CDR1 is SGDLS and CDR2 is YYNGEE. CDR3 in amino acids: CASSVEKGWNQPQHF. The CDR3 DNA is TGTGCCAGCAGCGTAGAGAAGGGGTGGAATCAGCCCCAGCATTTT. Using reference TRBV9 and TRBJ1-5 for the parts outside the CDR3, the full variable domain is DSGVTQTPKHLITATGQRVTLRCSPRSGDLSVYWYQQSLDQGLQFLIQYYNGEERAKGNILERFSAQQFPDLHSELNLSSLELGDSALYFCASSVEKGWNQPQHFGDGTRLSIL.

The chain joins TRBV5-1 to TRBJ2-7, with TRBD1 identical over 8 bases. V dropped 2 bases and J dropped 6; count of bases not matched to a gene: 10. The CDR3 runs 15 residues. Germline V gene lookup returns CDR1 SGHRS and CDR2 YFSETQ. In DNA form, the CDR3 reads TGCGCCAGCAGCTTCGGACAGGGTGGGATAGGCGAGCAGTACTTC. Its translation is CASSFGQGGIGEQYF.

The chain uses TRBV27 and TRBJ1-4, with D possibly being TRBD1 (6 bases). CDR1 is MNHEY and CDR2 is SMNVEV in the germline V gene (reference sequence). V was cut by 2 bases and J by 4 bases, with 8 bases left in between. This CDR3 contains 14 residues. CDR3: CASSLTGLNEKLFF. For the CDR3, the DNA is TGTGCCAGCAGTTTAACAGGGCTTAATGAAAAACTGTTTTTT.

This chain connects TRBV6-6 to TRBJ1-6, with 9 bases that match TRBD1. This CDR3 comprises 15 residues. The V gene's germline CDR1 is MNHNY and CDR2 SVGAGI (reference sequence). V dropped 10 bases and J dropped 5; count of bases not matched to a gene: 9. The CDR3 loop reads CAIRTGTGNNSPLHF. In DNA form, the CDR3 reads TGTGCCATCAGGACCGGGACAGGGAATAATTCACCCCTCCACTTT.

This chain links TRBV4-1 with TRBJ2-1; TRBD2 is a possible D gene (5 bases). V lost 1 base, J lost 4 bases, and 11 bases lay in between. This CDR3 contains 15 residues. Germline V CDR1 and CDR2: MGHRA, YSYEKL. The CDR3 coding sequence is TGCGCCAGCAGCCAAGTTGTAGCGCCGTACAATGAGCAGTTCTTC. Protein product: CASSQVVAPYNEQFF.

This sequence joins TRBV5-1 and TRBJ1-3; TRBD1 aligns across 7 bases. The CDR3 extends over 14 amino acids. Trimming cost V 4 bases and J 0 bases; bases outside gene matches: 1. Germline-derived CDR1 and CDR2 are SGHRS and YFSETQ. The CDR3 loop is CASSPGGSGNTIYF. DNA of the CDR3: TGCGCCAGCAGCCCAGGGGGCTCTGGAAACACCATATATTTT.

The chain uses TRBV4-1 and TRBJ2-7; 10 bases fit TRBD2. The CDR3 loop spans 15 amino acids. CDR1 MGHRA and CDR2 YSYEKL come from the germline V gene. With V trimmed by 4 bases and J by 4 bases, 7 bases remained unmatched. CDR3 region: CASSLLAGARYEQYF. In DNA form, the CDR3 reads TGCGCCAGCAGCCTCCTAGCGGGGGCAAGATACGAGCAGTACTTC.

V gene TRBV4-1 combines with J gene TRBJ2-3; maybe TRBD2 (6 bases). Looked up from germline, CDR1 is MGHRA and CDR2 is YSYEKL. Trimming removed 1 base at V and 1 base at J, with 9 bases between. CDR3 size: 15 residues. CDR3 bases: TGCGCCAGCAGCCAAGCGGGCGGGGGCACAGATACGCAGTATTTT. Its protein product is CASSQAGGGTDTQYF.

The rearrangement links TRBV9 to TRBJ1-3; D ambiguous. Germline loops: CDR1 SGDLS, CDR2 YYNGEE. With 3 bases removed from V and 1 base from J, the gap between germline ends came to 11 bases. CDR3 length equals 15 residues. The CDR3 here is CASSGSKRSGNTIYF. Written as DNA, the CDR3 is TGTGCCAGCAGCGGGTCCAAGCGGTCTGGAAACACCATATATTTT. The variable domain in full, with the rest retrieved from reference TRBV9 and TRBJ1-3, is DSGVTQTPKHLITATGQRVTLRCSPRSGDLSVYWYQQSLDQGLQFLIQYYNGEERAKGNILERFSAQQFPDLHSELNLSSLELGDSALYFCASSGSKRSGNTIYFGEGSWLTVV.

As for this clone: Because the CDR3's place on the DNA is in doubt, the DNA is left out and the CDR3 is given as listed by TCRdb. This rearrangement joins TRBV7-2 to TRBJ2-6; TRBD1, the table's D call, was not compared with the DNA. The germline CDR1 and CDR2 sequences are SGHTA and FQGNSA. The CDR3 is 16 residues long, ends included. This CDR3 reads CASSWAGGAGANVLTF.

J is TRBJ2-2 and V is TRBV18; the match to TRBD1 covers 8 bases. Germline CDR1 is KGHSH and CDR2 is LQKENI. V lost 2 bases, J lost 5 bases, and 4 bases stayed unmatched. The CDR3 totals 15 residues. CDR3 protein: CASSPWTGKTGELFF. The CDR3 region has the DNA TGTGCCAGCTCACCATGGACAGGGAAAACCGGGGAGCTGTTTTTT.

The chain is built from TRBV29-1 and TRBJ1-1; D may be TRBD1 (6 bases). Germline CDR1 and CDR2: SQVTM and ANQGSEA. The length of the CDR3 is 14 residues. V was pared by 5 bases and J by 0 bases, with 13 bases between. The CDR3 sequence: CSVLGQTMNTEAFF. The CDR3 DNA reads TGCAGCGTTTTAGGACAGACAATGAACACTGAAGCTTTCTTT. The full variable domain, completed using reference TRBV29-1 and TRBJ1-1, is SAVISQKPSRDICQRGTSLTIQCQVDSQVTMMFWYRQQPGQSLTLIATANQGSEATYESGFVIDKFPISRPNLTFSTLTVSNMSPEDSSIYLCSVLGQTMNTEAFFGQGTRLTVV.

V and J are TRBV4-2 and TRBJ2-2; TRBD2 matches at 9 bases. The CDR3 is 17 amino acids. Germline loops: CDR1 LGHNA, CDR2 YNFKEQ. J was trimmed by 1 base and V by 1 base; bases with no gene match: 4. The CDR3, as DNA: TGTGCCAGCAGCCAAGGAGCACTAGCGGGGAACACCGGGGAGCTGTTTTTT. Its translation is CASSQGALAGNTGELFF.

The chain is built from TRBV9 and TRBJ2-2, with 11 bases matching TRBD2. V gave up 3 bases and J gave up 5 bases; unmatched junction bases: 3. Germline assignment: CDR1 SGDLS and CDR2 YYNGEE. The CDR3 totals 15 residues. CDR3 sequence reads: CASSELAGETGELFF. In DNA, the CDR3 is TGTGCCAGCAGCGAACTAGCGGGGGAGACCGGGGAGCTGTTTTTT.

The J gene is TRBJ2-5, the V gene TRBV5-1; perhaps TRBD2 as D (6 bases). From germline, CDR1 is SGHRS and CDR2 YFSETQ. V lost 2 bases and J lost 2, with 7 bases in between. The CDR3 spans 13 residues. CDR3 DNA sequence: TGCGCCAGCAGCTTAAGCGGGCAAGAGACCCAGTACTTC. Protein sequence: CASSLSGQETQYF.